This T cell receptor beta chain appears in the sequencing data of a study of OX40 agonist ivuxolimab in advanced cancers. The study, taken as a whole, reports: Both blood CD4+ and CD8+ T cells showed clonal growth by week 6 at 0.1 to 3.0 mg/kg.

It was autoimmune disease history or systemic immunosuppression that excluded patients. With respect to this clone: Its target is unknown.

The assay was immunoSEQ multiplex PCR, and TCRdb's table has in-frame clones only and misses some. Here the sample spans tens of thousands of clones, 82% being singletons. V was shortened by 1 base and J by 0 bases, with 16 bases between the two germline ends. Germline V lookup: CDR1 SGHTA, CDR2 FQGNSA. This CDR3 region has 18 residues. The V gene is TRBV7-2, the J gene TRBJ1-3; D ambiguous. Sequenced material: CD4+ or CD8+ T cells sorted from blood, taken in a trial of the OX40 agonist ivuxolimab. The clonotype originates from an adult with an advanced solid tumor such as melanoma, head and neck, liver or kidney cancer. As DNA, the CDR3 is TGTGCCAGCAGCTTAGTTGCTCCGAGACGGGACTCTGGAAACACCATATATTTT. Translated: CASSLVAPRRDSGNTIYF.